The source of this T cell receptor beta chain is a study of Ad26.COV2.S vaccination and SARS-CoV-2 variants. Germline V gene lookup returns CDR1 SGHVS and CDR2 FQNEAQ. With 5 bases removed from V and 4 bases from J, the gap between germline ends came to 11 bases. The CDR3 consists of 14 residues. Study findings and constraints: For non-spike TCRs, breadth in vaccine recipients resembled that in placebo recipients. The analyses of TCR breadth and depth may have understated the size of total T cell responses.

There are a few counts of this clone. Antigen unknown. The treatment denotes: 15 to 20 received Ad26.COV2.S at low or high dose, single or two shots; about 5 received placebo; per-sample allocation not given. Day 63 after the first injection of vaccine or placebo was the sampling time. Vaccination used an Ad26 vector expressing Wuhan-strain SARS-CoV-2 spike. Only in-frame clones appear in the TCRdb table, and some are missing; sequencing was by immunoSEQ multiplex PCR. The table lists hundreds of thousands of clones, 86% of them singletons. The chain joins TRBV7-8 to TRBJ2-2; D is unclear. This TCR came from a person between 18 and 65 years old who received the Ad26.COV2.S COVID-19 vaccine or a placebo. This specimen was peripheral blood, taken in a trial of Ad26.COV2.S vaccine versus placebo. The CDR3 bases are TGTGCCAGCAGCCCTGGAGACCCCACCGGGGAGCTGTTTTTT. It specifies CASSPGDPTGELFF.